This is a list of T cell receptor beta chains from one sample in a study of blood T cells in healthy people across ages. TCRdb called the 5' RACE reads again in MiXCR, with one record for every CDR3 protein. The sample consists of roughly 1.6 million distinct CDR3 sequences, 30% to 35% of them appearing once. The sample was blood. Every receptor here comes from a woman aged 25-40 years in good health. Each CDR3 is given with its conserved first and last residue. D genes are given only for firm matches. Clone size is not always given. Where it is, it says once, few, many or a class for expanded clones.

v_gene,d_gene,abundance,j_gene,CDR3aa,CDR3nt
TRBV20-1,TRBD2,few,TRBJ2-7,CSARGGLAGTYEQYF,TGCAGTGCTAGAGGGGGACTAGCGGGGACCTACGAGCAGTACTTC
TRBV7-2,TRBD1,few,TRBJ2-7,CAGSPTGVDYEQYF,TGTGCCGGCAGCCCTACAGGGGTAGACTACGAGCAGTACTTC
TRBV29-1,TRBD1,many,TRBJ2-3,CSVGPDRETDTQYF,TGCAGCGTTGGGCCCGACAGGGAGACAGATACGCAGTATTTT
TRBV12-3/TRBV12-4,-,-,TRBJ2-1,CASSLGGVISRLDNEQFF,TGTGCCAGCAGTTTAGGGGGGGTTATCTCTCGATTGGACAATGAGCAGTTCTTC
TRBV5-1,-,-,TRBJ2-5,CASSSQGREQYF,TGCGCCAGCAGCTCCCAGGGGAGGGAGCAGTACTTC
TRBV6-6,-,-,TRBJ2-3,CASTQAGPDTQYF,TGTGCCAGCACACAAGCGGGCCCAGATACGCAGTATTTT
TRBV5-1,TRBD1,few,TRBJ1-2,CASSLMIWTGDGYTF,TGCGCCAGCAGCCTGATGATTTGGACAGGGGATGGCTACACCTTC
TRBV5-1,-,many,TRBJ2-3,CASSLDGSTDTQYF,TGCGCCAGCAGCTTGGACGGGAGCACAGATACGCAGTATTTT
TRBV20-1,-,-,TRBJ1-3,CSARDAASSGNTIYF,TGCAGTGCTAGAGACGCGGCAAGCTCTGGAAACACCATATATTTT
TRBV11-2,TRBD2,few,TRBJ2-3,CASSFTLAGAPEYF,TGTGCCAGCAGCTTCACGCTAGCGGGAGCCCCAGAGTATTTT
TRBV7-2,-,-,TRBJ2-3,CASSHGLTSTDTQYF,TGTGCCAGCAGTCACGGCCTGACTAGCACAGATACGCAGTATTTT
TRBV29-1,-,-,TRBJ1-2,CSGTRSGPGYGYTF,TGCAGCGGAACCCGATCGGGGCCAGGCTATGGCTACACCTTC
TRBV24-1,-,-,TRBJ2-1,CATSEDNRVMNYNEQFF,TGTGCCACCAGTGAGGATAACAGGGTCATGAATTATAATGAGCAGTTCTTC
TRBV7-9,-,many,TRBJ2-3,CASSTMGQGSTDTQYF,TGTGCCAGCAGCACAATGGGTCAGGGGAGCACAGATACGCAGTATTTT
TRBV3-1,-,-,TRBJ1-4,CASSHGLVGEKLFF,TGTGCCAGCAGCCACGGACTGGTTGGTGAAAAACTGTTTTTT
TRBV12-5,TRBD2,few,TRBJ2-1,CASGYLAGGLDEQFF,TGTGCTAGTGGTTACCTAGCGGGGGGGCTCGATGAGCAGTTCTTC
TRBV20-1,-,-,TRBJ2-3,CSARDMGAGTDTQYF,TGCAGTGCTAGAGATATGGGGGCCGGCACAGATACGCAGTATTTT
TRBV29-1,-,few,TRBJ2-3,CSVEVRTPTEPFTDTQYF,TGCAGCGTTGAAGTCCGGACACCTACAGAGCCTTTCACAGATACGCAGTATTTT
TRBV27,TRBD1,few,TRBJ1-1,CASSPSGGARTEAFF,TGTGCCAGCAGTCCCTCAGGGGGGGCCAGAACTGAAGCTTTCTTT
TRBV29-1,-,many,TRBJ2-7,CSVDLGPNIYEQYF,TGCAGCGTTGATTTAGGGCCAAATATCTACGAGCAGTACTTC
TRBV7-8,-,-,TRBJ2-5,CASSSNQALWGEQYF,TGTGCCAGCAGCTCAAACCAAGCGCTCTGGGGGGAGCAGTACTTC
TRBV20-1,-,few,TRBJ2-7,CSARVGGAYEQYF,TGCAGTGCTAGAGTGGGGGGCGCCTACGAGCAGTACTTC
TRBV5-1,-,-,TRBJ1-1,CASGKTGKDPEAFF,TGCGCCAGCGGAAAAACAGGGAAAGACCCTGAAGCTTTCTTT
TRBV12-3/TRBV12-4,-,-,TRBJ2-3,CASSIGGIADTQYF,TGTGCCAGCAGTATTGGGGGGATAGCAGATACGCAGTATTTT
TRBV9,-,-,TRBJ2-7,CASSAGTSTYEQYF,TGTGCCAGCAGCGCCGGGACATCCACCTACGAGCAGTACTTC
TRBV2,-,few,TRBJ2-7,CASTMGSSYEQYF,TGTGCCAGCACGATGGGTAGCTCCTACGAGCAGTACTTC
TRBV7-8,-,few,TRBJ2-5,CASSGGAWETQYF,TGTGCCAGCAGCGGGGGGGCCTGGGAGACCCAGTACTTC
TRBV7-2,TRBD1,few,TRBJ1-5,CASSLGGQGYNQPQHF,TGTGCCAGCAGCTTAGGAGGACAGGGTTACAATCAGCCCCAGCATTTT
TRBV6-2/TRBV6-3,TRBD2,-,TRBJ2-5,CATGLAGSETQYF,TGTGCCACCGGACTAGCGGGGTCAGAGACCCAGTACTTC
TRBV10-3,TRBD1,many,TRBJ2-7,CAISPGGISYEQYF,TGTGCCATCAGTCCAGGGGGCATATCCTACGAGCAGTACTTC
TRBV20-1,-,-,TRBJ2-7,CSAPARPGNYEQYF,TGCAGTGCCCCCGCCCGGCCAGGTAACTACGAGCAGTACTTC
TRBV5-1,-,-,TRBJ2-5,CASSFALLGGAGETQYF,TGCGCCAGCAGCTTCGCCCTTCTGGGGGGGGCCGGAGAGACCCAGTACTTC
TRBV13,TRBD1,many,TRBJ2-5,CASRGTGGQETQYF,TGTGCCAGCCGCGGGACAGGCGGGCAAGAGACCCAGTACTTC
TRBV27,-,few,TRBJ2-1,CASDGGPSIETQFF,TGTGCCAGCGACGGGGGTCCGTCGATAGAGACCCAGTTCTTC
TRBV6-5,TRBD2,few,TRBJ2-5,CASSYSPGLAGPSGTQYF,TGTGCCAGCAGTTACTCTCCGGGACTAGCGGGACCCTCTGGGACCCAGTACTTC
TRBV7-8,-,once,TRBJ1-5,CASSPSRRGPSRAQPQHF,TGTGCCAGCAGCCCCTCTCGGAGGGGACCGTCAAGGGCTCAGCCCCAGCATTTT
TRBV19,-,few,TRBJ2-7,CASSWAASSYEQYF,TGTGCCAGTAGTTGGGCAGCTAGCTCCTACGAGCAGTACTTC
TRBV5-1,TRBD2,few,TRBJ2-7,CASSFQPGLGLYEQYF,TGCGCCAGCAGCTTTCAACCGGGACTAGGGCTCTACGAGCAGTACTTC
TRBV10-3,TRBD2,-,TRBJ2-7,CAISAGTSGYNEQYF,TGTGCCATCAGTGCCGGGACTAGCGGGTACAATGAGCAGTACTTC
TRBV7-8,TRBD2,many,TRBJ2-5,CASSLESSGGASYF,TGTGCCAGCAGCCTAGAGAGTAGCGGGGGGGCGTCGTACTTC
TRBV4-1,TRBD1,few,TRBJ2-1,CASSQAGQGGNEQFF,TGCGCCAGCAGCCAAGCGGGACAGGGCGGGAATGAGCAGTTCTTC
TRBV20-1,-,many,TRBJ2-7,CSARDRETASYEQYF,TGCAGTGCTAGAGATCGAGAGACTGCCTCCTACGAGCAGTACTTC
TRBV6-1,TRBD2,few,TRBJ2-3,CASGSGRDTDTQYF,TGTGCCAGCGGCAGCGGGAGGGACACAGATACGCAGTATTTT
TRBV20-1,-,few,TRBJ2-5,CSATAAYPAEETQYF,TGCAGTGCTACAGCCGCGTATCCGGCGGAAGAGACCCAGTACTTC
TRBV5-1,TRBD1,many,TRBJ2-1,CASSSDRDRGSKAYNEQFF,TGCGCCAGCAGCTCTGACCGGGACAGGGGTTCCAAAGCCTACAATGAGCAGTTCTTC
TRBV12-3/TRBV12-4,-,-,TRBJ2-1,CASSPLGRGANNEQFF,TGTGCCAGCAGTCCCCTGGGCAGGGGAGCTAACAATGAGCAGTTCTTC
TRBV5-1,TRBD2,-,TRBJ2-3,CASSNRGGADTQYF,TGCGCCAGCAGCAACCGTGGGGGGGCAGATACGCAGTATTTT
TRBV10-2,-,-,TRBJ2-1,CASGSLSYNEQFF,TGCGCCAGCGGGAGTCTATCCTACAATGAGCAGTTCTTC